The next 5 T cell receptor beta chains were all read from a single sample in a study of blood T cells in healthy people across ages. Then a second PCR, running about 6 to 11 cycles, was carried out with a sample-barcoded 5' primer and a J-beta primer mix. MiXCR, run by TCRdb on the 5' RACE reads, gives a single entry per CDR3 protein. The sample shows over 1,500,000 distinct CDR3 sequences, just under 50% of them seen only once. The specimen sequenced was blood. Source of these receptors: a woman aged 40 to 49 in good health.

There are many counts of this clonotype. The chain joins TRBV7-9 to TRBJ2-1; maybe TRBD1 (5 bases). Germline CDR1 is SEHNR and CDR2 is FQNEAQ (reference sequence). This CDR3 spans 12 amino acids. V lost 5 bases and J 8 bases, leaving 10 bases between the germline ends. CDR3 protein: CASSPGHDEQFF. The CDR3 DNA sequence: TGTGCCAGCAGCCCAGGGCACGATGAGCAGTTCTTC.

The chain is built from TRBV29-1 and TRBJ2-2, with D tentatively TRBD1 (5 bases). Germline V gene lookup returns CDR1 SQVTM and CDR2 ANQGSEA. Trimming removed 7 bases at V and 2 bases at J, with 17 bases between. The CDR3 sequence is 15 residues long. The CDR3, as DNA: TGCAGCGGCATCAAAGGGGCTCTTAACACCGGGGAGCTGTTTTTT. This encodes CSGIKGALNTGELFF.

The rearrangement links TRBV25-1 to TRBJ1-2; 10 positions agree with TRBD1. This CDR3 region has 15 residues. With V trimmed by 4 bases and J by 6 bases, 8 bases remained unmatched. The germline V gene has CDR1 MGHDK and CDR2 SYGVNS. DNA of the CDR3: TGTGCCAGCAGTGCGGGACAGGGGATGGTGGATGGCTACACCTTC. Encoded protein: CASSAGQGMVDGYTF.

This clonotype appeared a few times. This rearrangement joins TRBV29-1 to TRBJ2-5; D perhaps matches TRBD1 (6 bases). The J call may not be correct, given that the DNA end is closer to TRBJ2-7. This CDR3 is 13 amino acids long. Germline CDR1 reads SQVTM; CDR2 reads ANQGSEA. CDR3 sequence reads: CSVGQGYGVEQYF. The DNA for the CDR3 is TGCAGCGTTGGTCAGGGGTATGGGGTCGAGCAGTACTTC.

V and J are TRBV7-2 and TRBJ1-6, with a weak D call TRBD1 (5 bases). CDR1 and CDR2 from the germline V gene are SGHTA and FQGNSA. The CDR3 spans 12 residues. Trimming removed 2 bases from V and 14 bases from J, with 10 bases in between. CDR3 region: CASSLTGQTLHF. Written as DNA, the CDR3 is TGTGCCAGCAGCTTAACGGGGCAAACCCTCCACTTT.